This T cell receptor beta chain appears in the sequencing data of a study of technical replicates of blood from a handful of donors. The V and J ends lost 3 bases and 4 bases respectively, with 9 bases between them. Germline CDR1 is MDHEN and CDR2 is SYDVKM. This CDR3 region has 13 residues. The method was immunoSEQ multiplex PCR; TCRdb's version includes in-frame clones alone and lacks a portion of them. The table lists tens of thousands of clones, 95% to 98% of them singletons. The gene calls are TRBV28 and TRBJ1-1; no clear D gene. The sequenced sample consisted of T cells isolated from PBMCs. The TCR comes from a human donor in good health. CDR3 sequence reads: CASSFLGPTEAFF. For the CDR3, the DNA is TGTGCCAGCAGTTTCCTTGGCCCCACTGAAGCTTTCTTT. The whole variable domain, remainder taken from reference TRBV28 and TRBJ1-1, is DVKVTQSSRYLVKRTGEKVFLECVQDMDHENMFWYRQDPGLGLRLIYFSYDVKMKEKGDIPEGYSVSREKKERFSLILESASTNQTSMYLCASSFLGPTEAFFGQGTRLTVV.